These 17 T cell receptor beta chains were sequenced from one sample in a study of CD8 T cells in Susac syndrome. Random hexamers primed reverse transcription of roughly 0.5 to 1 ug RNA. Each CDR3 protein is one row after TCRdb ran MiXCR on the immunoSEQ multiplex PCR reads. The table records about 200,000 distinct CDR3 sequences, roughly 92% of them present only once. The sample comprised CD8+ T cells from PBMCs. The source of these receptors is a human donor with multiple sclerosis.

In its sample, this clonotype was seen a few times. This chain joins TRBV6-2 or TRBV6-3 and TRBJ1-4; D uncertain. Looked up from germline, CDR1 is MNHEY and CDR2 is SVGEGT. CDR3 length: 14 amino acids. Trimming cost V 7 bases and J 8 bases, with 17 bases left between them. CDR3 residues: CASTDMPGDEKLFF. CDR3 coding DNA: TGTGCCAGCACCGACATGCCGGGAGACGAAAAACTGTTTTTT.

This clonotype was recorded once. DNA of the CDR3: TGCGCCAGCAGCCAAGGGTATGGGGGAAATGAAAAACTGTTTTTT. Residues: CASSQGYGGNEKLFF. This chain connects TRBV4-3 to TRBJ1-4; TRBD1 might be the D (5 bases). CDR3 length equals 15 residues. Germline V gene lookup returns CDR1 LGHNA and CDR2 YSLEER. V dropped 1 base and J dropped 5 bases, with 11 bases sitting between them.

This chain connects TRBV10-3 to TRBJ1-1, with D possibly being TRBD1 (5 bases). The CDR3 is 13 residues long. Germline CDR1 and CDR2: ENHRY and SYGVKD. Trimming removed 8 bases from V and 10 bases from J, with 20 bases in between. CDR3 residues: CAISTAPREGAFF. The CDR3 nucleotides are TGTGCCATCTCCACAGCCCCCAGGGAAGGAGCTTTCTTT.

The chain employs TRBV11-2 and TRBJ2-7; 8 bases are shared with TRBD2. CDR3 length: 15 residues. Germline-derived CDR1 and CDR2 are SGHAT and FQNNGV. The ends lost 5 bases at V and 3 bases at J; junction bases unmatched: 9. The DNA of the CDR3 is TGTGCCAGCAGCCGTACTAGCGGAGGTTTCTACGAGCAGTACTTC. It yields the protein CASSRTSGGFYEQYF.

A remark on this clonotype: An end of the junction does not agree with germline; a read error may underlie this. This chain joins TRBV5-4 and TRBJ1-2; D possibly corresponds to TRBD1 (5 bases). The CDR3 is 14 residues long. Germline lookup yields CDR1 SGHNT and CDR2 YYREEE (reference sequence). The CDR3 here is CASSLGGPYYRYTF. CDR3 nucleotides: TGTGCCAGCAGCTTGGGGGGACCGTACTATCGCTACACCTTC.

The V and J genes are TRBV7-9 and TRBJ1-1; tentative D call: TRBD1 (5 bases). The V end lost 5 bases, the J end lost 2 bases, and 18 bases lay between the germline ends. The CDR3 contains 16 residues. Germline CDR1 reads SEHNR; CDR2 reads FQNEAQ (reference sequence). This CDR3 is CASSLPFGGGNTEAFF. For the CDR3, the DNA is TGTGCCAGCAGCCTCCCCTTCGGGGGGGGTAACACTGAAGCTTTCTTT.

The V gene is TRBV4-3, the J gene TRBJ2-7, with 9 positions matching TRBD2. The CDR3 extends over 15 amino acids. V gave up 11 bases and J gave up 7 bases; unmatched junction bases: 18. Per germline, CDR1 LGHNA and CDR2 YSLEER. This chain's CDR3 is CASAGEAGGAREQYF. CDR3 nucleotide sequence: TGCGCCTCAGCCGGGGAAGCGGGAGGAGCGCGGGAGCAGTACTTC.

CDR3 DNA: TGCAGCGTGCCGGGCCCAGTTGCGTACGAGCAGTACTTC. As protein: CSVPGPVAYEQYF. This chain joins TRBV29-1 and TRBJ2-7; no firm D call. This CDR3 spans 13 amino acids. Germline V gene data show CDR1 as SQVTM and CDR2 as ANQGSEA. The V end lost 6 bases, the J end lost 4 bases, and 16 bases lay between the germline ends.

This clonotype showed up just a few times. The V and J genes are TRBV6-1 and TRBJ1-6; the D gene is possibly TRBD1 (6 bases). CDR1 MNHNS and CDR2 SASEGT come from the germline V gene. The CDR3 has 13 residues. The ends were cut back, 5 bases at V and 7 bases at J, with 9 bases in the middle. The CDR3: CASSPGENSPLHF. The CDR3 region has the DNA TGTGCCAGCAGTCCAGGGGAAAATTCACCCCTCCACTTT.

The chain couples TRBV30 to TRBJ1-1, with D unclear. CDR3 length equals 13 residues. Germline assignment: CDR1 GTSNPN and CDR2 SVGIG (reference sequence). The V and J ends lost 3 bases and 3 bases respectively, with 11 bases between them. CDR3 sequence (DNA): TGTGCCTGGAGATCGGGGTTGCACACTGAAGCTTTCTTT. Its protein is CAWRSGLHTEAFF.

The chain joins TRBV15 to TRBJ2-7, with D maybe TRBD1 (7 bases). The V and J ends lost 0 bases and 2 bases respectively, with 14 bases between them. CDR3 length: 16 amino acids. In germline, CDR1 is LNHNV, CDR2 YYDKDF (reference sequence). CDR3 bases: TGTGCCACCAGCAGAGATGGCGGGACAGTAGCCTACGAGCAGTACTTC. Its translation: CATSRDGGTVAYEQYF.

The rearrangement links TRBV19 to TRBJ1-2; weak D call: TRBD1 (6 bases). Trimming cost V 2 bases and J 8 bases, with 12 bases left between them. Germline CDR1 is LNHDA and CDR2 is SQIVND (reference sequence). This CDR3 contains 13 residues. DNA of the CDR3: TGTGCCAGTAGTATATCATGGGGGCACGGCTACACCTTC. It specifies CASSISWGHGYTF.

There are a few counts of this clonotype. The chain joins TRBV12-3 or TRBV12-4 to TRBJ2-7, with 10 bases identical to TRBD2. Germline trimming cut 2 bases from V and 1 base from J; bases unmatched to any gene: 2. This CDR3 has 15 amino acids. The CDR3: CASSLLAGGSYEQYF. CDR3 coding DNA: TGTGCCAGCAGTTTATTAGCGGGGGGTTCCTACGAGCAGTACTTC.

Only one count was recorded for this clonotype. The CDR3 reads CASSSQGGGLEFF. CDR3 sequence (DNA): TGTGCCAGCAGCTCCCAGGGGGGAGGCTTGGAGTTCTTC. The chain is built from TRBV7-9 and TRBJ2-1; the D gene is possibly TRBD1 (7 bases). The V and J ends lost 4 bases and 14 bases respectively, with 18 bases between them. The germline CDR1 and CDR2 sequences are SEHNR and FQNEAQ (reference sequence). The CDR3 runs to 13 residues.

The gene calls are TRBV3-1 and TRBJ1-2, with unresolved D. This CDR3 has 13 residues. V was shortened by 4 bases and J by 8 bases, with 14 bases between the two germline ends. CDR1 is LGHDT and CDR2 is YNNKEL in the germline V gene (reference sequence). CDR3 sequence: CASSREGLAGYTF. CDR3 nucleotides: TGTGCCAGCAGCCGAGAAGGATTGGCGGGCTACACCTTC.

Only a few counts were recorded for this clonotype. The rearrangement uses TRBV14 and TRBJ2-1; no reliable D call. CDR3 size: 12 residues. V was pared by 2 bases and J by 8 bases, with 7 bases between. Germline V gene sequence: CDR1 SGHDN, CDR2 FVKESK. CDR3 in DNA: TGTGCCAGCAGCCAAACGTATGATGAGCAGTTCTTC. Protein sequence: CASSQTYDEQFF.

The gene calls are TRBV3-1 and TRBJ1-1; perhaps TRBD1 as D (5 bases). The CDR3 has 14 residues. CDR1 LGHDT and CDR2 YNNKEL come from the germline V gene (reference sequence). V shed 2 bases and J shed 4 bases, with 11 bases lying between them. The CDR3 bases are TGTGCCAGCAGCCAAAACACAGGATTCACTGAAGCTTTCTTT. It translates to CASSQNTGFTEAFF. Together with reference TRBV3-1 and TRBJ1-1, the CDR3 gives the full variable domain: DTAVSQTPKYLVTQMGNDKSIKCEQNLGHDTMYWYKQDSKKFLKIMFSYNNKELIINETVPNRFSPKSPDKAHLNLHINSLELGDSAVYFCASSQNTGFTEAFFGQGTRLTVV.